This T cell receptor (beta chain) was identified during a study of OX40 agonist ivuxolimab in advanced cancers. The wider study: The dose-escalation cohort was about 87% male, with a mean age of about 60 years, ranging about 23 to 90. Antecedent anti-PD-1, anti-PD-L1 or anti-CTLA-4 therapy was permissible, with over 35% having received some. Among those treated, three patients had partial responses, one with hepatocellular carcinoma and two with cutaneous melanoma.

Germline values: CDR1 SGHRS, CDR2 YFSETQ. The CDR3 has 16 residues. Details on this clone: Antigen unknown. Its ends do not fully match the called genes, so a read error is possible.

The protocol was immunoSEQ multiplex PCR, while the TCRdb copy is restricted to in-frame clones and leaves out a portion. The sample records around 110,000 clones, roughly 90% being singletons. Points from the study as a whole: There was clonal expansion of CD4+ and CD8+ blood T cells by week 6 at 0.1 to 3.0 mg/kg.

This material consisted of CD4+ or CD8+ T cells sorted from blood, taken in a trial of the OX40 agonist ivuxolimab. This chain links TRBV5-1 with TRBJ2-5; tentatively, D is TRBD2 (6 bases). This TCR was sampled from an adult with an advanced solid tumor such as melanoma, head and neck, liver or kidney cancer. The CDR3 region is CASRLDGAGRGETQYF. The CDR3 region has the DNA TGCGCCAGCAGATTGGATGGGGCGGGGAGAGGGGAGACCCAGTACTTC.